Detailed here is one T cell receptor (beta chain). The target antigen is unknown. These data belong to a study of radiation and T cells in renal cell carcinoma. Overall study: Nephrectomy followed 15 Gy stereotactic body radiation by 4 weeks.

Sequencing used immunoSEQ multiplex PCR; TCRdb keeps in-frame clones, though not all of them. The sample consists of about 160,000 clones, 88% of them appearing once. Germline V gives CDR1 SGHVS, CDR2 FQNEAQ. V was pared by 2 bases and J by 5 bases, with 3 bases between. This CDR3 contains 11 residues. Study conclusions and caveats: Top tumor clonotypes rose in blood 2 weeks post-radiation, then contracted.

Time point meaning: baseline pretreatment blood. Stated treatment: 15 Gy SBRT to primary tumor, nephrectomy 4 weeks later. Serial blood draws occurred at baseline and 2 and 4 weeks post-SBRT. The patient's renal cell carcinoma had clear cell pathology. Specimen: blood, collected from a patient whose treatment included radiotherapy and nephrectomy. This rearrangement joins TRBV7-8 to TRBJ2-5; D is undetermined. The clonotype was recovered from a woman between 65 and 79 years old with renal cell carcinoma. Here the CDR3 DNA reads TGTGCCAGCAGCTTACTTGAGACCCAGTACTTC. Its protein product is CASSLLETQYF.